This T cell receptor beta chain is drawn from a study of long-term antiretroviral therapy in people with HIV. Whole-study context: Earliest sampling preceded the 2015 immediate-ART recommendation by about a decade.

Every specimen held between roughly 0.85-11 million cryopreserved PBMC. These were thawed and washed before DNA extraction. Study-level results: Pre-ART clonal expansions dominated every time point's repertoire.

In the case of this clone: Its antigen is not identified.

The germline CDR1 and CDR2 sequences are SGHRS and YFSETQ. This CDR3 spans 14 amino acids. V lost 0 bases and J lost 8; bases outside the gene matches: 5. Samples were assayed with immunoSEQ v3.0 at survey level. The repertoire was sequenced with immunoSEQ multiplex PCR; TCRdb's copy has only in-frame clones and lacks some. The sample gives 35,000 to 40,000 clones, 80% to 90% of which show up once; about an eighth is in the top ten. The clonotype originates from a man younger than 35 with HIV. The sequenced sample was unsorted PBMCs, obtained 0.3 years after starting antiretroviral therapy. The rearrangement links TRBV5-1 to TRBJ2-1, with 7 bases fitting TRBD1. The CDR3 DNA reads TGCGCCAGCAGCTTGGGCGGACAGGCGGATGAGCAGTTCTTC. Its protein is CASSLGGQADEQFF.